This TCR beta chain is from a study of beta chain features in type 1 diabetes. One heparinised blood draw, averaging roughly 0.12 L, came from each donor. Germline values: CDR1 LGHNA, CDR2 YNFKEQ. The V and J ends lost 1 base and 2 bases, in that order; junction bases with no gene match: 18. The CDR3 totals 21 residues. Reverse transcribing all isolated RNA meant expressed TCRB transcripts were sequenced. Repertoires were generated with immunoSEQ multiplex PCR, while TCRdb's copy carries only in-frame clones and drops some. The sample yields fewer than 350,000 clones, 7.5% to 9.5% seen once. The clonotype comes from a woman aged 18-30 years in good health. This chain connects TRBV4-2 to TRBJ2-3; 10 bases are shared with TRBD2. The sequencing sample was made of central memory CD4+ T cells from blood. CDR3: CASSQGGLGFSGRMTTDTQYF. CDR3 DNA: TGTGCCAGCAGCCAAGGAGGCTTAGGGTTTAGCGGGAGGATGACCACAGATACGCAGTATTTT.